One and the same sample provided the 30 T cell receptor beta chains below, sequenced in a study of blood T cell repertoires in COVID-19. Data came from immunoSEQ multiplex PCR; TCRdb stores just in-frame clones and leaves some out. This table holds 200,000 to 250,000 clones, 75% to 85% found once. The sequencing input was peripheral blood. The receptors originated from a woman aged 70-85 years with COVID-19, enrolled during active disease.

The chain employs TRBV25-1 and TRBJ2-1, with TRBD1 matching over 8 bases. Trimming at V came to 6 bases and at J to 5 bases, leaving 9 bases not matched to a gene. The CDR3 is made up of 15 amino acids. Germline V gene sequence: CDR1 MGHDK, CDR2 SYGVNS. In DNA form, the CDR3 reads TGTGCCAGCAGGACAGGGGATGGGGTTAACAATGAGCAGTTCTTC. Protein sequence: CASRTGDGVNNEQFF. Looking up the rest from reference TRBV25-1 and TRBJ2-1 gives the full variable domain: EADIYQTPRYLVIGTGKKITLECSQTMGHDKMYWYQQDPGMELHLIHYSYGVNSTEKGDLSSESTVSRIRTEHFPLTLESARPSHTSQYLCASRTGDGVNNEQFFGPGTRLTVL.

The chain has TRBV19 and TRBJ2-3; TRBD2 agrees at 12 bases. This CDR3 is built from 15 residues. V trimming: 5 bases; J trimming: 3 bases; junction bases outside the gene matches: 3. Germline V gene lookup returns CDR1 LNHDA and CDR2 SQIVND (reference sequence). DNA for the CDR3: TGTGCCAGTAGTTGGGGGACTAGCGGGACAGATACGCAGTATTTT. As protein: CASSWGTSGTDTQYF.

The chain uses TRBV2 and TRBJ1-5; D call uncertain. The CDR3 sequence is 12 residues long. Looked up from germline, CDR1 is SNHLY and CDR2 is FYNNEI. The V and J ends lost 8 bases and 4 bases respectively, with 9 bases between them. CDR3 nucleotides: TGTGCCAGCTCGGGCGGGAATCAGCCCCAGCATTTT. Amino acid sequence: CASSGGNQPQHF.

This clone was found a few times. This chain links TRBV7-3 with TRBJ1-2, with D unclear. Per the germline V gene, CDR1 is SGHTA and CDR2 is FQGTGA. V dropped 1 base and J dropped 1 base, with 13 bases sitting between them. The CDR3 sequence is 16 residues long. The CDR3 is CASSLRAPGYNYGYTF. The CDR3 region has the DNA TGTGCCAGCAGCTTAAGGGCTCCAGGTTATAACTATGGCTACACCTTC.

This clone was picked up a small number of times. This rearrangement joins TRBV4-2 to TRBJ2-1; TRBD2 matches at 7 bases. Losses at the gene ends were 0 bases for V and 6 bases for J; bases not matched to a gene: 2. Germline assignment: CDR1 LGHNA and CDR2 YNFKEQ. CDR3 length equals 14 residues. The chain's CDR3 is CASSQELAVNEQFF. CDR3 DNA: TGTGCCAGCAGCCAAGAGCTAGCGGTCAATGAGCAGTTCTTC.

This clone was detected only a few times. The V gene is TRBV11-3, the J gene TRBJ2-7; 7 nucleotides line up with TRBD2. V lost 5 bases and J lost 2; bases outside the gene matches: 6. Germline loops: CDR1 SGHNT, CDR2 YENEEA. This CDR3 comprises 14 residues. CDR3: CASSPPGGTYEQYF. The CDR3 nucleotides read TGTGCCAGCAGCCCACCGGGGGGAACCTACGAGCAGTACTTC.

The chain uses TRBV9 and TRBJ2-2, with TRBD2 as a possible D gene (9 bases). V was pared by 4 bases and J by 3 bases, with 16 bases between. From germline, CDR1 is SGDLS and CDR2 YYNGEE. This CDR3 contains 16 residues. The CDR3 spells CASSLAGQADTGELFF. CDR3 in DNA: TGTGCCAGCAGCCTAGCGGGACAGGCGGACACCGGGGAGCTGTTTTTT.

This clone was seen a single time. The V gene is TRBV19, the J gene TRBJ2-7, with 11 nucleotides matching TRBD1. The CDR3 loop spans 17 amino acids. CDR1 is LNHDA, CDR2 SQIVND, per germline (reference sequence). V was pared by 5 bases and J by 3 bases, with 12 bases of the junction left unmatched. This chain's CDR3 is CASSPSRTGGADYEQYF. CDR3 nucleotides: TGTGCCAGTAGTCCCTCCCGGACAGGGGGCGCCGACTACGAGCAGTACTTC.

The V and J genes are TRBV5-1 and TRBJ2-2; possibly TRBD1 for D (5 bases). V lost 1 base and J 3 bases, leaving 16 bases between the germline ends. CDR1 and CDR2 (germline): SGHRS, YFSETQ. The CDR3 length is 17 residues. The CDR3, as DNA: TGCGCCAGCAGCTTGAATGTGCAGGGAAGCGACACCGGGGAGCTGTTTTTT. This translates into CASSLNVQGSDTGELFF.

As DNA, the CDR3 is TGTGCCAGCAGGATGGACATTGCGAGCTCCTACGAGCAGTACTTC. Translating gives CASRMDIASSYEQYF. J is TRBJ2-7 and V is TRBV2; D might be TRBD1 (5 bases). Trimming left V 6 bases short and J 0 bases short, with 15 bases between. The CDR3 runs 15 residues. CDR1 is SNHLY and CDR2 is FYNNEI in the germline V gene.

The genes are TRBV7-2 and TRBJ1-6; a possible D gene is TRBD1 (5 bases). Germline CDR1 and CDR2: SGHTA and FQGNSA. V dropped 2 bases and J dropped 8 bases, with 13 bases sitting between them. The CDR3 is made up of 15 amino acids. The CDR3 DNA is TGTGCCAGCAGCTTACAGGGAAGCAGTGATTCACCCCTCCACTTT. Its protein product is CASSLQGSSDSPLHF.

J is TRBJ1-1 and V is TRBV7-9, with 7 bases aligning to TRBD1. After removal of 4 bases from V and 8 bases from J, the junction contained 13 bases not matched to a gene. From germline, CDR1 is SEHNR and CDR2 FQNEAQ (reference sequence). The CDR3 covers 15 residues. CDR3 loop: CASSSLTGLRMEAFF. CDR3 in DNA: TGTGCCAGCAGCTCCCTGACAGGGTTGAGGATGGAAGCTTTCTTT.

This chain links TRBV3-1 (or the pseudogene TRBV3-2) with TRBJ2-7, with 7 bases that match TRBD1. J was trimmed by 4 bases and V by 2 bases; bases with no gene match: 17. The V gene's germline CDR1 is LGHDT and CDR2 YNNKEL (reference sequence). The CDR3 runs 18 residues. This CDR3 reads CASSQSLNGGQLKYEQYF. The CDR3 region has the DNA TGTGCCAGCAGCCAATCCCTCAATGGGGGACAGCTAAAATACGAGCAGTACTTC.

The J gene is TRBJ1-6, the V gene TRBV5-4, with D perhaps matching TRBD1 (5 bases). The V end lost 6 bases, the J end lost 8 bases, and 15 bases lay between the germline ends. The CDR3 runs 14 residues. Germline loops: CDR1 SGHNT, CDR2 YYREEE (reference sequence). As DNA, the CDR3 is TGTGCCAGCAAACAGGAAGGGAATCATTCACCCCTCCACTTT. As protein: CASKQEGNHSPLHF.

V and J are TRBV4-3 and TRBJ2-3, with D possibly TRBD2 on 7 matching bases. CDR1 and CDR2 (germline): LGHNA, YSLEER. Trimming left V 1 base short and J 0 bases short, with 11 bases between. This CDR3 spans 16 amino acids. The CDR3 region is CASSQVAGASTDTQYF. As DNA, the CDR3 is TGCGCCAGCAGCCAAGTTGCGGGGGCCAGCACAGATACGCAGTATTTT.

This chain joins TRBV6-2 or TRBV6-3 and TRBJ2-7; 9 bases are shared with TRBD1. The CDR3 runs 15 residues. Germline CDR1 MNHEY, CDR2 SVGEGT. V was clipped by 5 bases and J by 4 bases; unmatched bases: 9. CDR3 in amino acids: CASSGTGQGQYEQYF. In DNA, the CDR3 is TGTGCCAGCAGTGGAACGGGACAGGGACAGTACGAGCAGTACTTC.

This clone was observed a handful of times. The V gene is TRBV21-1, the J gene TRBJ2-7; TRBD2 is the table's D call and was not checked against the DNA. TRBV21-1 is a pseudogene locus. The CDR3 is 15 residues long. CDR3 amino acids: CASSKPLMPGNEQYF. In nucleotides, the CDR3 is TGTGCCAGCAGCAAACCCCTAATGCCGGGTAACGAGCAGTACTTC.

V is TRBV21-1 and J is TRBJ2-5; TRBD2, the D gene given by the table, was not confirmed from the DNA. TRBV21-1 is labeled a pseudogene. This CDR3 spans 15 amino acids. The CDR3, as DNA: TGTGCCAGCAGCAAAACGCGGGTTAGCCAAGAGACCCAGTACTTC. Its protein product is CASSKTRVSQETQYF.

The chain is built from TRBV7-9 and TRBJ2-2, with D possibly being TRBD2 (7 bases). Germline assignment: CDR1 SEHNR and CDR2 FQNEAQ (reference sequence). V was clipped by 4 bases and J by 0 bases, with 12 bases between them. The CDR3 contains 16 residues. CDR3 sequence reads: CASSSTGTTNTGELFF. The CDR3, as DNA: TGTGCCAGCAGCTCAACAGGGACTACGAACACCGGGGAGCTGTTTTTT.

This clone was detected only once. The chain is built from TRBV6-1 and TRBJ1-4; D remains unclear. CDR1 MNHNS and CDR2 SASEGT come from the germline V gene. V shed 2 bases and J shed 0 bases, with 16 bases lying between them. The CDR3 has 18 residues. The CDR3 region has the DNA TGTGCCAGCAGTGAAAGGTTGAGGTCGGAAGCAACTAATGAAAAACTGTTTTTT. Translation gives CASSERLRSEATNEKLFF.

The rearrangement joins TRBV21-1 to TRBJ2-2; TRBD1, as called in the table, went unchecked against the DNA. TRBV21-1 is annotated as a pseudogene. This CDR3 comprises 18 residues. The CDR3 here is CASSKPRDREDVTGELFF. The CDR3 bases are TGTGCCAGCAGCAAACCTAGAGACAGGGAAGATGTAACCGGGGAGCTGTTTTTT.

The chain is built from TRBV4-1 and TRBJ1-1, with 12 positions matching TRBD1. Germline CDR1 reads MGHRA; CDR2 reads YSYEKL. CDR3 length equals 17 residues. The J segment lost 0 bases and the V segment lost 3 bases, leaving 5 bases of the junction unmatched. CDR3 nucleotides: TGCGCCAGCAGCCAGACCGGGACAGGGGGCTTGAACACTGAAGCTTTCTTT. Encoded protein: CASSQTGTGGLNTEAFF.

The CDR3 DNA is TGTGCCAGCAGTTCCCTAGCGGGAGGGTACAATGAGCAGTTCTTC. Translated: CASSSLAGGYNEQFF. This chain connects TRBV6-2 or TRBV6-3 to TRBJ2-1; 12 nucleotides line up with TRBD2. Germline V gene sequence: CDR1 MNHEY, CDR2 SVGEGT. This CDR3 region has 15 residues. V was pared by 4 bases and J by 4 bases, with 2 bases of the junction left unmatched.

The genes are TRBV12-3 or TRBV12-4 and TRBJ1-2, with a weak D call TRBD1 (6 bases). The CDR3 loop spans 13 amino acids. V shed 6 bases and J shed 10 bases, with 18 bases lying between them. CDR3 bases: TGTGCCAGCAGCACCCTAGGGGGGGCAATCTACACCTTC. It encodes CASSTLGGAIYTF.

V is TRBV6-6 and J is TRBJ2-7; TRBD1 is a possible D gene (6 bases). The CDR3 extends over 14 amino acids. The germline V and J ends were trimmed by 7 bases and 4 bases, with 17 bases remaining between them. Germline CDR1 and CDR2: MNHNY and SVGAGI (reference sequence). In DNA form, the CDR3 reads TGTGCCAGCAATGGGGACATGATCGGTTACGAGCAGTACTTC. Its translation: CASNGDMIGYEQYF.

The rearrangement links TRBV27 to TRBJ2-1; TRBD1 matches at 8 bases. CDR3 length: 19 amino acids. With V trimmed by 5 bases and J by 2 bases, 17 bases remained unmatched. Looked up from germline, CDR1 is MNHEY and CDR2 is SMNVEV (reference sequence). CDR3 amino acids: CASSPKTGEESPAYNEQFF. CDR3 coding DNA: TGTGCCAGCAGTCCCAAGACAGGGGAAGAATCCCCCGCCTACAATGAGCAGTTCTTC.

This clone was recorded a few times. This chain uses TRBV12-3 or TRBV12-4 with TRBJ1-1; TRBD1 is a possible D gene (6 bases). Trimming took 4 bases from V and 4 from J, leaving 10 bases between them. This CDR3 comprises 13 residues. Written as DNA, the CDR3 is TGTGCCAGCAGTTCGGGGGGCGGCACTGAAGCTTTCTTT. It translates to CASSSGGGTEAFF.

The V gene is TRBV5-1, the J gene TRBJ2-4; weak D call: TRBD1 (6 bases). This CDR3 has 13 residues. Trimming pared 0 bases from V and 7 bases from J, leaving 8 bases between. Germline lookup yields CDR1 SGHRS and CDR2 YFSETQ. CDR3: CASSLGGRNIQYF. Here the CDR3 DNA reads TGCGCCAGCAGCTTGGGGGGGCGGAACATTCAGTACTTC.

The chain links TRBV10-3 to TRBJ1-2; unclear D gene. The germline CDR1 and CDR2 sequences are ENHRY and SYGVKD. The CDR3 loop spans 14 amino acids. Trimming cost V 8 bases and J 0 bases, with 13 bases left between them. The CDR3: CAIENRGSNYGYTF. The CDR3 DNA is TGTGCCATCGAGAATAGAGGTTCTAACTATGGCTACACCTTC.

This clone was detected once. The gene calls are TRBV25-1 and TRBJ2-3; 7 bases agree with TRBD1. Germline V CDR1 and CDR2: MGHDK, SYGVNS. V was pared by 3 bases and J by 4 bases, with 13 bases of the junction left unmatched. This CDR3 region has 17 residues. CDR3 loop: CASSDPYKGARADTQYF. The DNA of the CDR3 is TGTGCCAGCAGTGACCCCTACAAGGGGGCGCGGGCAGATACGCAGTATTTT.